This T cell receptor beta chain originates from a study of cytomegalovirus exposure and HLA in healthy donors. Study overall: Out of fewer than 500 genotyped donors, approximately 84% belonged to the Caucasian-associated ancestry cluster.

Donors consisted of healthy bone marrow donors. Findings of the study overall: Serostatus for CMV was the only available immune exposure information.

PCR used 60 Vbeta primers and 13 Jbeta primers. The data were produced by immunoSEQ multiplex PCR, yet TCRdb's version contains in-frame clones alone and is incomplete. The sample lists some 150,000 clones; around 77% were seen once. Germline V CDR1 and CDR2: SGHTA, FQGNSA. The CDR3 contains 13 residues. J lost 5 bases, V lost 4 bases, and 5 bases had no gene match. Worth noting for this clone: Its antigen is as yet unknown.

V and J are TRBV7-2 and TRBJ2-7; 7 bases are a match to TRBD1. The sequenced sample consisted of PBMCs. The TCR comes from a young woman in good health and CMV-seronegative. CDR3 region: CASSSDRVNEQYF. The CDR3 DNA is TGTGCCAGCAGCTCAGACAGGGTAAACGAGCAGTACTTC.